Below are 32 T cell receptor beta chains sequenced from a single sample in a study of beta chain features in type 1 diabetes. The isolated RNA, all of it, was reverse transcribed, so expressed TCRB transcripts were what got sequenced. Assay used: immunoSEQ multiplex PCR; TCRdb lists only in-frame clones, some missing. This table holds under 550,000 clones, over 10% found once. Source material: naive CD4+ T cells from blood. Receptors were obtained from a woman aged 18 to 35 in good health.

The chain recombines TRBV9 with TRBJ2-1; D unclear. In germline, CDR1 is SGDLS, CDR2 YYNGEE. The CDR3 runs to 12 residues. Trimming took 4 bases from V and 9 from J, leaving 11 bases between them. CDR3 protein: CASSPEGSEQFF. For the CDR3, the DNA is TGTGCCAGCAGCCCGGAAGGCAGTGAGCAGTTCTTC.

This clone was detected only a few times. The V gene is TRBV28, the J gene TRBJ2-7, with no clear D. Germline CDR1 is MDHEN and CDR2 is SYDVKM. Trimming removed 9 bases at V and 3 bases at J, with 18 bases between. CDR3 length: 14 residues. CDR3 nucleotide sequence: TGTGCCAGTGGGGTCGAGAAATCCTTCTACGAGCAGTACTTC. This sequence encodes CASGVEKSFYEQYF.

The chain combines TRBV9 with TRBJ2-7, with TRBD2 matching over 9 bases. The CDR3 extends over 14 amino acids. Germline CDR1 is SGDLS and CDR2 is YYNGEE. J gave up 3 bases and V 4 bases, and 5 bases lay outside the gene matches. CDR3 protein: CASSLGTSSYEQYF. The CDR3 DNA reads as TGTGCCAGCAGCCTAGGGACTAGCAGCTACGAGCAGTACTTC.

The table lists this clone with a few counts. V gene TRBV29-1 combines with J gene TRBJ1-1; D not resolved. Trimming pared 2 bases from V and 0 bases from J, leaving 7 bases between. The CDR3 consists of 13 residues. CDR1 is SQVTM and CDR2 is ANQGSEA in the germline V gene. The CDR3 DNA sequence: TGCAGCGTTGAATGGCATCTGAACACTGAAGCTTTCTTT. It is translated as CSVEWHLNTEAFF.

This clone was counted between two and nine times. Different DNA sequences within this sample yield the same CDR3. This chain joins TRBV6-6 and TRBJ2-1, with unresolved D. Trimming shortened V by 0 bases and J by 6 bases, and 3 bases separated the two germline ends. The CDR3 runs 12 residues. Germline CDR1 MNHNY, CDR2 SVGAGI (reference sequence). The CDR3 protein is CASSYSGNEQFF. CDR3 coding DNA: TGTGCCAGCAGTTACTCGGGCAATGAGCAGTTCTTC.

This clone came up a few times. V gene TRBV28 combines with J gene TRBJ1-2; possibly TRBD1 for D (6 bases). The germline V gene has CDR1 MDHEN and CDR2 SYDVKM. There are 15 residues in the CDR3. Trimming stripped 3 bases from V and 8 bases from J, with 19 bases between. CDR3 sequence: CASSLYRGPGFGYTF. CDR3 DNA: TGTGCCAGCAGTTTGTATCGGGGGCCGGGGTTCGGCTACACCTTC.

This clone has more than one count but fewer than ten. In DNA, the CDR3 is TGTGCCACGAAGCGGGAGGGCACAGATACGCAGTATTTT. Protein sequence: CATKREGTDTQYF. The rearrangement uses TRBV2 and TRBJ2-3; 9 bases match TRBD2. After removal of 10 bases from V and 1 base from J, the junction contained 3 bases not matched to a gene. This CDR3 has 13 residues. Germline-derived CDR1 and CDR2 are SNHLY and FYNNEI.

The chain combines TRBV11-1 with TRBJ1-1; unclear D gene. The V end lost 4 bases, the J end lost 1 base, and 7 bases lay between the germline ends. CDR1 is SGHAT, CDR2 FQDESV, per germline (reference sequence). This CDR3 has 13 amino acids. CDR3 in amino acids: CASSSRRNTEAFF. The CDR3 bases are TGTGCCAGCAGCTCCCGACGGAACACTGAAGCTTTCTTT.

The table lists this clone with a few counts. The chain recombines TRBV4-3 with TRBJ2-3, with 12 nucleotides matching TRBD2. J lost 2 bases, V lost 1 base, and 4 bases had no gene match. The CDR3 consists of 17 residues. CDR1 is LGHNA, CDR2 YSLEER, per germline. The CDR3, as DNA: TGCGCCAGCAGCCAAGGACTAGCGGGGGCCCTCACAGATACGCAGTATTTT. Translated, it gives CASSQGLAGALTDTQYF.

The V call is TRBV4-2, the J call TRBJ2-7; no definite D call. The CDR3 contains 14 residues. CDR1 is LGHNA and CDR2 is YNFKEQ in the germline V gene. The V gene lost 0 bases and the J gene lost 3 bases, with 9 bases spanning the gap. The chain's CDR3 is CASSQEQRNYEQYF. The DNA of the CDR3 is TGTGCCAGCAGCCAAGAACAACGGAACTACGAGCAGTACTTC.

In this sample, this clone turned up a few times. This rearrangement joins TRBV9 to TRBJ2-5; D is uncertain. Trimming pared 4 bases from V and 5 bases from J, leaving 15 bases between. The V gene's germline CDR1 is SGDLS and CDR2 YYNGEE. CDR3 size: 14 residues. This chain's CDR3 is CASSPRSPWETQYF. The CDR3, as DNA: TGTGCCAGCAGCCCCCGCAGCCCGTGGGAGACCCAGTACTTC.

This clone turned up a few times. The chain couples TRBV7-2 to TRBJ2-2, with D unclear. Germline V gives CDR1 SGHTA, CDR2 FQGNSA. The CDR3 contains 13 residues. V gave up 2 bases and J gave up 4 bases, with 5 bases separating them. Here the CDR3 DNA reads TGTGCCAGCAGCTTACAGCTCACCGGGGAGCTGTTTTTT. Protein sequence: CASSLQLTGELFF.

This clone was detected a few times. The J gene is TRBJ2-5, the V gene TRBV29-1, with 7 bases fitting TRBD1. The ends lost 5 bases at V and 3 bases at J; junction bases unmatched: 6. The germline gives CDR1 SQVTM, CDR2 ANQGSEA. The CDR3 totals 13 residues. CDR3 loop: CSVYGQAKETQYF. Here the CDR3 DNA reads TGCAGCGTTTATGGACAGGCTAAAGAGACCCAGTACTTC.

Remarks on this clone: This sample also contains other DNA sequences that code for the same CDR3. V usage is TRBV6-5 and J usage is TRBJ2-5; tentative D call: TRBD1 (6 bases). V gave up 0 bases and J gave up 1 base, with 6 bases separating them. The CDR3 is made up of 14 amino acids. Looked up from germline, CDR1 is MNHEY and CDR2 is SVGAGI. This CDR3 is CASSYSTGQETQYF. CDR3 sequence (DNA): TGTGCCAGCAGTTACTCGACAGGCCAAGAGACCCAGTACTTC.

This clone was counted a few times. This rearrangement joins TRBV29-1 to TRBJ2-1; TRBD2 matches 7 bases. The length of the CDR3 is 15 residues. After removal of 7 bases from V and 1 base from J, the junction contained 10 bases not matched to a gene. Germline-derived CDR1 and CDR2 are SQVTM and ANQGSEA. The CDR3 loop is CSAGRLAGSYNEQFF. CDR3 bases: TGCAGCGCAGGGCGACTAGCAGGTTCCTACAATGAGCAGTTCTTC.

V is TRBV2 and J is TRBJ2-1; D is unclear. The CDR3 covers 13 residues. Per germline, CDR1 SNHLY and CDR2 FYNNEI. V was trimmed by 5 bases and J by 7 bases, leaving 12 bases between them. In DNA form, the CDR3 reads TGTGCCAGCAGTAACGCCCGAGGAAATGAGCAGTTCTTC. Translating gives CASSNARGNEQFF.

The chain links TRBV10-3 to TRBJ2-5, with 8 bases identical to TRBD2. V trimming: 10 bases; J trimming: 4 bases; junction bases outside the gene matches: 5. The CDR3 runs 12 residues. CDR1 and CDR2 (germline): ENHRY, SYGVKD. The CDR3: CATSGGLETQYF. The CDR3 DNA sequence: TGTGCCACGTCGGGGGGGCTAGAGACCCAGTACTTC.

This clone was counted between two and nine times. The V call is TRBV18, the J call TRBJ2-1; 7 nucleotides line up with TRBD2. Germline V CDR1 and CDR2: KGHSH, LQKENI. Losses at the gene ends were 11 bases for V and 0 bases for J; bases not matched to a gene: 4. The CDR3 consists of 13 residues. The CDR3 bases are TGTGCCGGGAGGGCGGGCTCCTACAATGAGCAGTTCTTC. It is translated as CAGRAGSYNEQFF.

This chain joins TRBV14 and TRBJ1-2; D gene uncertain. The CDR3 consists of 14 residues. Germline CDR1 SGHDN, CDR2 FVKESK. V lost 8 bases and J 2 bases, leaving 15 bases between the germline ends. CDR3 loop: CASRPVGQNYGYTF. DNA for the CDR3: TGTGCCAGCCGCCCGGTGGGCCAGAACTATGGCTACACCTTC.

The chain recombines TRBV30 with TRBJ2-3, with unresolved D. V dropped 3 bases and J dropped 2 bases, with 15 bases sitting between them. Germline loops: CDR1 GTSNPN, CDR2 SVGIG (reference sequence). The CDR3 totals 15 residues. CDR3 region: CAWSQRSSFTDTQYF. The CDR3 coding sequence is TGTGCCTGGAGCCAGAGAAGTTCGTTCACAGATACGCAGTATTTT.

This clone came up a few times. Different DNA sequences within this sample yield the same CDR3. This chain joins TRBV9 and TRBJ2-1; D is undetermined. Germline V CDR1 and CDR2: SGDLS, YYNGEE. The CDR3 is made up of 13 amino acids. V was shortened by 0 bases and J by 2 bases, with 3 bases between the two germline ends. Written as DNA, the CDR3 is TGTGCCAGCAGCGTAGCAACCTACAATGAGCAGTTCTTC. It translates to CASSVATYNEQFF.

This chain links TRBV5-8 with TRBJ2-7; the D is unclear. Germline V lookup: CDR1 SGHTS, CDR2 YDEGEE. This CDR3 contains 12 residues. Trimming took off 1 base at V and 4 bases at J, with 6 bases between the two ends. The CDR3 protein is CASSLFKYEQYV. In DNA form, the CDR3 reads TGTGCCAGCAGCTTGTTCAAGTACGAGCAGTACGTC.

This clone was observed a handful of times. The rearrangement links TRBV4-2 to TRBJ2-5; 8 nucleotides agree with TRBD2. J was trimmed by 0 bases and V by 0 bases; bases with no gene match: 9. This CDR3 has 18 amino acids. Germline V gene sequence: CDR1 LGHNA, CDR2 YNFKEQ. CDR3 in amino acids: CASSQDRGSGVYQETQYF. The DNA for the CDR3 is TGTGCCAGCAGCCAAGATAGGGGTAGCGGGGTGTACCAAGAGACCCAGTACTTC.

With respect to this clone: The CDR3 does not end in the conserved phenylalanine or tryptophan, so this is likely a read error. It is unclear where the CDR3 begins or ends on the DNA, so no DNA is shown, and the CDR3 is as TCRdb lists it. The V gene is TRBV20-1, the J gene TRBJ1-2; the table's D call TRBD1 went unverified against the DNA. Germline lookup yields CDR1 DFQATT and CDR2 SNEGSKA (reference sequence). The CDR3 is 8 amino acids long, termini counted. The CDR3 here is CSAGTGGS.

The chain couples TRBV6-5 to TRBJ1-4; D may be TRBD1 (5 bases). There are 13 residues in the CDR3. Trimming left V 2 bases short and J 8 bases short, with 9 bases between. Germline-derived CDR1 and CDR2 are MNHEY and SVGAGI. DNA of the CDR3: TGTGCCAGCAGTTACGAGGGGCGAGAAAAACTGTTTTTT. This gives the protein CASSYEGREKLFF.

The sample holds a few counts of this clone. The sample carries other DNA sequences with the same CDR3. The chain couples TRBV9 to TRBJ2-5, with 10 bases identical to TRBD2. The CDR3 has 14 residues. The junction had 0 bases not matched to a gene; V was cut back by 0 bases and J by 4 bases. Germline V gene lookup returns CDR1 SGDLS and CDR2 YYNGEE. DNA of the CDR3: TGTGCCAGCAGCGTAGGACTAGCGGGAGAGACCCAGTACTTC. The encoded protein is CASSVGLAGETQYF.

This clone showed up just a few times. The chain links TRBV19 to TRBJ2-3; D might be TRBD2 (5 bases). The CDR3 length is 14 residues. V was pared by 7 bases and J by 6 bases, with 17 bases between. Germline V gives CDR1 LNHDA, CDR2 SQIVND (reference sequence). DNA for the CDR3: TGTGCCAGTAATTTAGCGCCGAATTCGGATACGCAGTATTTT. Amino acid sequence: CASNLAPNSDTQYF.

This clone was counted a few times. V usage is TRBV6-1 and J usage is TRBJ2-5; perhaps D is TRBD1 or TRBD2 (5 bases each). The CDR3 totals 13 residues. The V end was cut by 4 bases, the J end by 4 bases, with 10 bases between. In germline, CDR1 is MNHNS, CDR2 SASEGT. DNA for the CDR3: TGTGCCAGCAGTGTCGAGAGGGGAGAGACCCAGTACTTC. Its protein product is CASSVERGETQYF.

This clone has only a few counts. The CDR3 loop is CASSPGQGSFYSGNTIYF. For the CDR3, the DNA is TGTGCCAGCTCACCGGGACAGGGATCGTTTTACTCTGGAAACACCATATATTTT. The J gene is TRBJ1-3, the V gene TRBV18; TRBD1 agrees at 9 bases. V shed 3 bases, J shed 0 bases, and the junction held 9 bases outside the gene matches. This CDR3 has 18 residues. CDR1 and CDR2 from the germline V gene are KGHSH and LQKENI.

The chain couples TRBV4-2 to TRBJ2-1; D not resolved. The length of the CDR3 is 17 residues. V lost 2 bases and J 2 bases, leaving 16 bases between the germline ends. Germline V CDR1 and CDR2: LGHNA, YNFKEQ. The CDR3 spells CASSQIAARLTYNEQFF. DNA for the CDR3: TGTGCCAGCAGCCAAATTGCGGCTAGACTCACCTACAATGAGCAGTTCTTC.

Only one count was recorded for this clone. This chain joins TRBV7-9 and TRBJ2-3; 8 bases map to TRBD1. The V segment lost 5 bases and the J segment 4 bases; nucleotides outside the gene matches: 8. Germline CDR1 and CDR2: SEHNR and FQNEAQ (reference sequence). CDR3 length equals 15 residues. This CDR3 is CASSPGQGSSDTQYF. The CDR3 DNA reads TGTGCCAGCAGCCCAGGACAGGGATCCTCAGATACGCAGTATTTT.

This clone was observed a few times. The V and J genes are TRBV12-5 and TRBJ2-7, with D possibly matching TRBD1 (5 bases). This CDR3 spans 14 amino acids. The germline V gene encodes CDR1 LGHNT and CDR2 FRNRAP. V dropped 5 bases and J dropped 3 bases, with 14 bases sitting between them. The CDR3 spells CASGPKAGHYEQYF. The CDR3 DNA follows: TGTGCTAGTGGTCCAAAAGCAGGGCACTACGAGCAGTACTTC.